This T cell receptor beta chain was identified in a study of identical twins. TCRdb redid the calling of the 5' RACE reads with MiXCR, one entry per CDR3 protein. Here the sample spans 1.5 million to 2 million distinct CDR3 sequences, around 33% being singletons. From germline, CDR1 is MNHEY and CDR2 SMNVEV (reference sequence). V lost 3 bases and J lost 4, with 16 bases in between. The length of the CDR3 is 15 residues. The J gene is TRBJ2-7, the V gene TRBV27; possibly TRBD2 for D (6 bases). The sequence came from a newborn girl in good health. The sequenced sample consisted of cord blood. The CDR3 DNA sequence: TGTGCCAGCAGTTTTATCGCGGGGTCGGATTACGAGCAGTACTTC. Translated: CASSFIAGSDYEQYF.